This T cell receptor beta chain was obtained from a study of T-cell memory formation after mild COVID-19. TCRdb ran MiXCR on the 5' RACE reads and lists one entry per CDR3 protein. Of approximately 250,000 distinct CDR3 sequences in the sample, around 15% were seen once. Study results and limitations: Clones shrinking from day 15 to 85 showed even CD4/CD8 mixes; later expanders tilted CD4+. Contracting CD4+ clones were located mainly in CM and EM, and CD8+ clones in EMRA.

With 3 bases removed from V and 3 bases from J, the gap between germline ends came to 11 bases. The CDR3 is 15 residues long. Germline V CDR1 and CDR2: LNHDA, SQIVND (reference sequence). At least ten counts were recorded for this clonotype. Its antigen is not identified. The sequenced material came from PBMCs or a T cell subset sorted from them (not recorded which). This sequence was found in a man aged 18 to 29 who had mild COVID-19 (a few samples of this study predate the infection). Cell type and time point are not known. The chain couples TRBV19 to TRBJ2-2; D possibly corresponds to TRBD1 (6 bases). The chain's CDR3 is CASSISPGDTGELFF. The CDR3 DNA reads TGTGCCAGTAGTATTTCCCCAGGGGACACCGGGGAGCTGTTTTTT.